This is a list of T cell receptor beta chains from one sample in a study of OX40 agonist ivuxolimab in advanced cancers. Data came from immunoSEQ multiplex PCR; TCRdb stores just in-frame clones and leaves some out. Of over 100,000 clones in the sample, 90% to 95% were seen once. The material sequenced was CD4+ or CD8+ T cells sorted from blood, taken in a trial of the OX40 agonist ivuxolimab. These TCRs come from an adult with an advanced solid tumor such as melanoma, head and neck, liver or kidney cancer. CDR3s include the opening cysteine and the closing phenylalanine or tryptophan. Fields, in order: J gene, V gene, D gene, CDR3 protein. The D gene is left open where the match is weak.

>TRBJ2-3|TRBV5-6|-
CASSPNGGRTDTQYF
>TRBJ2-3|TRBV7-9|TRBD1
CASSDPLTGAVRTDTQYF
>TRBJ1-1|TRBV19|-
CASKPGALLNTEAFF
>TRBJ2-1|TRBV9|-
CASSVVVGGGEQFF
>TRBJ1-1|TRBV28|-
CASSIRQKNTEAFF
>TRBJ2-1|TRBV7-9|-
CASSYDVTVYNEQFF
>TRBJ2-1|TRBV7-6|TRBD2
CASSRILAGGGNEQFF
>TRBJ2-2|TRBV18|TRBD2
CASSPGPTGRTDTGELFF
>TRBJ2-4|TRBV28|-
CATALWEGANIQYF
>TRBJ1-4|TRBV28|-
CASGGYEKLFF
>TRBJ2-3|TRBV10-1|-
CASSGVTDTQYF
>TRBJ2-1|TRBV7-3|TRBD2
CASSLTSANYNEQFF
>TRBJ2-2|TRBV4-3|TRBD2
CASSLPRTSSAGELFF
>TRBJ2-7|TRBV9|TRBD2
CANPGLAYEQYF
>TRBJ2-6|TRBV7-9|-
CASSLGGANVLTF
>TRBJ2-7|TRBV19|TRBD2
CASSPGTSGYEQYF
>TRBJ1-3|TRBV18|-
CASSPQRTQLSGNTIYF
>TRBJ2-7|TRBV5-5|-
CASSFLAGDSYEQYF
>TRBJ2-5|TRBV28|-
CASSPKAGARGQETQYF
>TRBJ1-1|TRBV19|TRBD1
CASSIHRGQDTEAFF
>TRBJ1-1|TRBV7-2|-
CASRPTLGNTEAFF
>TRBJ2-5|TRBV18|-
CASSPPTLGQETQYF
>TRBJ1-1|TRBV9|-
CASSVSGFSNTEAFF
>TRBJ1-2|TRBV27|-
CASSMDGVARGYTF
>TRBJ2-3|TRBV19|-
CATEAGPDTQYF
>TRBJ2-6|TRBV5-4|-
CASSFYSGANVLTF
>TRBJ1-1|TRBV19|TRBD1
CASSFGQGVNGGAFF
>TRBJ2-2|TRBV28|TRBD1
CASTRLAVVGGQDTGELFF
>TRBJ2-5|TRBV9|TRBD2
CASSVGIGTSQETQYF
>TRBJ2-3|TRBV7-3|-
CASNAWGGTDTQYF
>TRBJ2-3|TRBV9|-
CASSPQRSTGDTDTQYF
>TRBJ1-3|TRBV9|-
CASSVGGVGKNTIYF
>TRBJ1-4|TRBV28|-
CASSSPRGATNEKLFF